Listed below are T cell receptor beta chains from one sample, sequenced in a study of blood T cell repertoires in COVID-19. The data were produced by immunoSEQ multiplex PCR, yet TCRdb's version contains in-frame clones alone and is incomplete. The repertoire holds 100,000 to 110,000 clones, with around 81% as singletons. The specimen sequenced was peripheral blood. Receptors were obtained from a man aged 50 to 59 with active or convalescent COVID-19. Both conserved end residues are part of each CDR3. A D gene is named only where the DNA matches it firmly. Where a row states a size, it is once, few, many or the class of an expanded clone; other rows omit it.

CDR3nt | CDR3aa | v_gene | d_gene | j_gene | abundance
TGTGCCAGCAGCTTACTAGCGGACGCGGGCACAGATACGCAGTATTTT | CASSLLADAGTDTQYF | TRBV7-2 | TRBD2 | TRBJ2-3 | NA
TGTGCCTGGAGTCCAGTGGGGACAGGGGGCTACGAGCAGTACTTC | CAWSPVGTGGYEQYF | TRBV30 | TRBD1 | TRBJ2-7 | NA
TGTGCCACCAGTGACCCTTCGAAGGGACTAGCGGGAGAAGCCCCTGTCCTAGACAATGAGCAGTTCTTC | CATSDPSKGLAGEAPVLDNEQFF | TRBV24-1 | TRBD2 | TRBJ2-1 | NA
TGTGCCAGCTCTCGCGGGACTATCCACACCGGGGAGCTGTTTTTT | CASSRGTIHTGELFF | TRBV18 | TRBD2 | TRBJ2-2 | once
TGCAGCGCAAGACTAGCGGGACTAACCGGGGAGCTGTTTTTT | CSARLAGLTGELFF | TRBV29-1 | TRBD2 | TRBJ2-2 | NA
TGTGCCAGTAGTATGGACCGAAAGACAGGGGCTACCCTCTACGAGCAGTACTTC | CASSMDRKTGATLYEQYF | TRBV19 | TRBD1 | TRBJ2-7 | NA
TGTGCCTGGAGTGTACAGGGGGCTCAGCCCCAGCATTTT | CAWSVQGAQPQHF | TRBV30 | TRBD1 | TRBJ1-5 | NA
TGTGCCAGCAGTCAACAGGGGGGGCTAATGAACACTGAAGCTTTCTTT | CASSQQGGLMNTEAFF | TRBV7-9 | TRBD1 | TRBJ1-1 | NA
TGTGCCACCAGTGGAAACTCGGAGGAGCCACAAGAGACCCAGTACTTC | CATSGNSEEPQETQYF | TRBV24-1 | NA | TRBJ2-5 | NA
TGCGCCAGCAGCTTGGGTAGCACCAATGAAAAACTGTTTTTT | CASSLGSTNEKLFF | TRBV5-1 | NA | TRBJ1-4 | NA
TGTGCCAGCAGCTCTAGCGGGCCCTACAATGAGCAGTTCTTC | CASSSSGPYNEQFF | TRBV7-2 | TRBD2 | TRBJ2-1 | NA
TGTGCCTGGACTACAGGGGGTATCAATCAGCCCCAGCATTTT | CAWTTGGINQPQHF | TRBV30 | TRBD1 | TRBJ1-5 | NA
TGTGCCAGCAGCCAAGGCGCGGGTCAGCCCCAGCATTTT | CASSQGAGQPQHF | TRBV14 | NA | TRBJ1-5 | NA
TGTGCCAGCTCACAGAAACAGGGAAGCAATGAGCAGTTCTTC | CASSQKQGSNEQFF | TRBV18 | NA | TRBJ2-1 | NA
TGTGCCAGCACCGAAGGACAGGGCCCTCAGCCCCAGCATTTT | CASTEGQGPQPQHF | TRBV6-5 | TRBD1 | TRBJ1-5 | NA
TGTGCCTGGAGTGTACGTAATAGCGCTTTCTTT | CAWSVRNSAFF | TRBV30 | NA | TRBJ1-1 | few